These 22 T cell receptor beta chains were sequenced from one sample in a study of T cell repertoires in cytomegalovirus infection. The antigens for these receptors are not known. TCRdb reprocessed the reads via MiXCR and lists one record per CDR3 protein. The table lists roughly 120,000 distinct CDR3 sequences, more than 30% of them singletons. The material was CD8+ T cells from cultured PBMCs, obtained from culture after CMV antigen stimulation. Every receptor here comes from a human donor in good health (CMV status not recorded). Some clones in this sample may be carry-over from other donors' samples.

This clonotype has a handful of counts. The chain couples TRBV4-1 to TRBJ2-1, with D possibly matching TRBD2 (5 bases). Germline V gene data show CDR1 as MGHRA and CDR2 as YSYEKL. The CDR3 runs to 17 residues. The ends were cut back, 0 bases at V and 9 bases at J, with 21 bases in the middle. CDR3 in DNA: TGCGCCAGCAGCCAAGATTCTTTTGGCACGCAACGGGGTGAGCAGTTCTTC. Amino acids: CASSQDSFGTQRGEQFF.

This clonotype showed up just a few times. The junction and the germline gene differ at one end; a read error may be behind it. V and J are TRBV7-7 and TRBJ1-2, with 8 bases lining up with TRBD1. In germline, CDR1 is SSHAT, CDR2 FNYEAQ (reference sequence). This CDR3 is built from 17 residues. The CDR3 DNA is TGTGCTAGCAGCCTATCTACAGGGGGGGTAAGGGACTATGGCTACACCTTC. Amino acid sequence: CASSLSTGGVRDYGYTF.

The chain uses TRBV20-1 and TRBJ2-7; the D gene could be TRBD1 or TRBD2 (7 bases each). The CDR3 is 13 residues long. The germline V and J ends were trimmed by 1 base and 7 bases, with 14 bases remaining between them. Germline V gene sequence: CDR1 DFQATT, CDR2 SNEGSKA (reference sequence). CDR3 nucleotides: TGCAGTGCTAGAGCAGGGGGGGCAAAGGAGCAGTACTTC. Translation: CSARAGGAKEQYF.

This clonotype has only a few counts. V and J are TRBV6-6 and TRBJ1-1, with TRBD1 matching over 8 bases. The CDR3 runs to 14 residues. J lost 6 bases, V lost 6 bases, and 9 bases had no gene match. Germline lookup yields CDR1 MNHNY and CDR2 SVGAGI (reference sequence). The CDR3 DNA is TGTGCCAGCAGGTACCGCGGGACAGGTCCTGAAGCTTTCTTT. Residues: CASRYRGTGPEAFF.

Many counts were recorded for this clonotype. The gene calls are TRBV7-6 and TRBJ2-1, with 7 bases fitting TRBD1. V trimming: 5 bases; J trimming: 6 bases; junction bases outside the gene matches: 13. The CDR3 has 16 amino acids. Germline V gene sequence: CDR1 SGHVS, CDR2 FNYEAQ. CDR3 DNA: TGTGCCAGCAGCATGACAGGGTTTGGTTCCGGCAATGAGCAGTTCTTC. Translation gives CASSMTGFGSGNEQFF.

The chain links TRBV4-1 to TRBJ1-2; no definite D call. The CDR3 has 16 amino acids. V was shortened by 0 bases and J by 4 bases, with 15 bases between the two germline ends. The germline CDR1 and CDR2 sequences are MGHRA and YSYEKL. CDR3 sequence reads: CASSQDRIGPSYGYTF. DNA of the CDR3: TGCGCCAGCAGCCAAGATCGAATTGGTCCCTCCTATGGCTACACCTTC.

This clonotype was recorded at least ten times. The V call is TRBV7-9, the J call TRBJ2-7, with 9 bases aligning to TRBD1. V lost 5 bases, J lost 1 base, and 9 bases stayed unmatched. The germline gives CDR1 SEHNR, CDR2 FQNEAQ (reference sequence). The CDR3 is 16 amino acids. The CDR3 bases are TGTGCCAGCAGCGGAGACAGGGGGTTACTGTCCTACGAGCAGTACTTC. Encoded protein: CASSGDRGLLSYEQYF.

The rearrangement joins TRBV6-5 to TRBJ2-1, with TRBD2 identical over 12 bases. The CDR3 sequence is 15 residues long. Germline values: CDR1 MNHEY, CDR2 SVGAGI. Unmatched junction bases numbered 6, after V lost 7 bases and J lost 5 bases. The CDR3 bases are TGTGCCAGCAATCTAGCGGGGGGGCCCCACAATGAGCAGTTCTTC. This translates into CASNLAGGPHNEQFF.

In its sample, this clonotype was seen many times. CDR3 nucleotide sequence: TGTGCCAGCAGAGAGGCCAGGCTGGATTCACCCCTCCACTTT. This gives the protein CASREARLDSPLHF. The rearrangement uses TRBV7-9 and TRBJ1-6; D is unresolved. Germline CDR1 reads SEHNR; CDR2 reads FQNEAQ (reference sequence). Trimming took 6 bases from V and 8 from J, leaving 14 bases between them. CDR3 length: 14 residues.

This clonotype was recorded a few times. The rearrangement links TRBV7-3 to TRBJ2-7, with 7 bases matching TRBD1. The V gene end was trimmed by 2 bases and the J gene end by 2 bases; junction bases not matched to a gene: 9. The CDR3 has 16 amino acids. The germline V gene encodes CDR1 SGHTA and CDR2 FQGTGA. CDR3: CASSLGPGTETYEQYF. The DNA for the CDR3 is TGTGCCAGCAGCTTAGGGCCCGGGACAGAGACCTACGAGCAGTACTTC.

The chain recombines TRBV7-6 with TRBJ1-5; no definite D call. V was shortened by 2 bases and J by 0 bases, with 8 bases between the two germline ends. This CDR3 is built from 15 residues. Germline values: CDR1 SGHVS, CDR2 FNYEAQ. The CDR3 spells CASSLYLDSNQPQHF. DNA for the CDR3: TGTGCCAGCAGCTTATACCTTGATAGCAATCAGCCCCAGCATTTT.

This clonotype was seen a single time. The chain couples TRBV6-1 to TRBJ1-1, with D possibly matching TRBD1 (5 bases). Trimming removed 0 bases at V and 1 base at J, with 12 bases between. This CDR3 is built from 16 residues. The germline V gene has CDR1 MNHNS and CDR2 SASEGT. CDR3 DNA: TGTGCCAGCAGTGAAGCATGGGTGCAGGGGAACACTGAAGCTTTCTTT. Protein: CASSEAWVQGNTEAFF.

This clonotype has more than one count but fewer than ten. This chain links TRBV9 with TRBJ1-5, with a possible D match to TRBD1 (5 bases). This CDR3 is built from 13 residues. Germline loops: CDR1 SGDLS, CDR2 YYNGEE. Trimming cost V 4 bases and J 2 bases, with 7 bases left between them. CDR3 region: CASSRDGNQPQHF. CDR3 nucleotides: TGTGCCAGCAGCCGGGACGGCAATCAGCCCCAGCATTTT.

This chain links TRBV20-1 with TRBJ1-2, with D unclear. There are 14 residues in the CDR3. CDR1 is DFQATT and CDR2 is SNEGSKA in the germline V gene (reference sequence). The ends were cut back, 0 bases at V and 7 bases at J, with 15 bases in the middle. The CDR3 DNA reads as TGCAGTGCTAGAGATCTGGCAGGCGGCTCTGGCTACACCTTC. Its translation is CSARDLAGGSGYTF.

The V call is TRBV4-1, the J call TRBJ1-2; D unresolved. The germline CDR1 and CDR2 sequences are MGHRA and YSYEKL. The V and J ends lost 0 bases and 8 bases respectively, with 16 bases between them. This CDR3 spans 15 amino acids. The CDR3 is CASSQDLWTALGYTF. CDR3 bases: TGCGCCAGCAGCCAAGATCTGTGGACGGCTCTCGGCTACACCTTC.

The rearrangement links TRBV10-3 to TRBJ2-5; 8 bases are shared with TRBD1. Germline V gene sequence: CDR1 ENHRY, CDR2 SYGVKD. The CDR3 has 14 residues. Germline trimming cut 6 bases from V and 5 bases from J; bases unmatched to any gene: 8. The CDR3 DNA follows: TGTGCCATCAGCCGGACAGGGAGAGGGGAGACCCAGTACTTC. Translation: CAISRTGRGETQYF.

The table lists this clonotype with a few counts. The rearrangement uses TRBV10-3 and TRBJ1-1; 7 bases line up with TRBD1. The junction had 11 bases not matched to a gene; V was cut back by 6 bases and J by 4 bases. This CDR3 is 15 amino acids long. Germline V CDR1 and CDR2: ENHRY, SYGVKD. CDR3 DNA sequence: TGTGCCATCAGGTCTAGCCGGGACAGACGCACTGAAGCTTTCTTT. As protein: CAIRSSRDRRTEAFF.

This clonotype was seen ten or more times. The rearrangement links TRBV7-6 to TRBJ2-3; tentatively, D is TRBD2 (5 bases). CDR1 is SGHVS and CDR2 is FNYEAQ in the germline V gene. Trimming shortened V by 5 bases and J by 1 base, and 10 bases separated the two germline ends. The CDR3 is 14 residues long. CDR3 DNA sequence: TGTGCCAGCAGCCCCAACGGGGGCACAGATACGCAGTATTTT. Translation: CASSPNGGTDTQYF.

This clonotype was detected many times. The chain employs TRBV7-2 and TRBJ1-2; D remains unclear. The CDR3 loop spans 14 amino acids. Per germline, CDR1 SGHTA and CDR2 FQGNSA. The V gene lost 2 bases and the J gene lost 2 bases, with 9 bases spanning the gap. CDR3 nucleotide sequence: TGTGCCAGCAGCTTATATCTTTCAAACTATGGCTACACCTTC. It is translated as CASSLYLSNYGYTF.

This clonotype was counted only a few times. The genes are TRBV7-6 and TRBJ1-2; tentatively, D is TRBD1 (5 bases). Between the trimmed V and J ends, which lost 6 bases and 4 bases, there was a span of 21 bases. The CDR3 has 16 amino acids. CDR1 and CDR2 from the germline V gene are SGHVS and FNYEAQ. The CDR3 spells CASSSSLRGEGYGYTF. The CDR3 bases are TGTGCCAGCAGTTCAAGTCTTAGGGGAGAGGGCTATGGCTACACCTTC. Combining the CDR3 with reference TRBV7-6 and TRBJ1-2 gives the whole variable domain GAGVSQSPRYKVTKRGQDVALRCDPISGHVSLYWYRQALGQGPEFLTYFNYEAQQDKSGLPNDRFSAERPEGSISTLTIQRTEQRDSAMYRCASSSSLRGEGYGYTFGSGTRLTVV.

This rearrangement joins TRBV7-9 to TRBJ2-3; 9 bases fit TRBD1. V was pared by 5 bases and J by 3 bases, with 9 bases of the junction left unmatched. Germline CDR1 reads SEHNR; CDR2 reads FQNEAQ (reference sequence). This CDR3 spans 16 amino acids. This chain's CDR3 is CASSGRTGDRTDTQYF. The CDR3 bases are TGTGCCAGCAGCGGACGGACAGGGGATAGGACAGATACGCAGTATTTT.

This clonotype came up a few times. V and J are TRBV19 and TRBJ1-5, with D perhaps matching TRBD1 (6 bases). From germline, CDR1 is LNHDA and CDR2 SQIVND (reference sequence). V was trimmed by 6 bases and J by 0 bases, leaving 24 bases between them. The CDR3 spans 19 residues. CDR3 in DNA: TGTGCCAGTAGCAGATATACAGGGTTTCGGGGTTATAGCAATCAGCCCCAGCATTTT. This gives the protein CASSRYTGFRGYSNQPQHF. The full variable domain, in which reference TRBV19 and TRBJ1-5 provide the parts outside the CDR3, is DGGITQSPKYLFRKEGQNVTLSCEQNLNHDAMYWYRQDPGQGLRLIYYSQIVNDFQKGDIAEGYSVSREKKESFPLTVTSAQKNPTAFYLCASSRYTGFRGYSNQPQHFGDGTRLSIL.